The next 14 T cell receptor beta chains were all read from a single sample in a study of blood T cells in healthy people across ages (dated by TCRdb to the mid-2010s). Library prep was done by 5' RACE. TCRdb shows the sequencer as Illumina HiSeq 2500. The second PCR ran for roughly 7 to 11 cycles and used a J-beta primer mix along with a sample-barcoded 5' primer. The public sequencing data were trimmed at Q25 with fastp and processed into clonotypes with MiXCR by TCRdb, which kept only in-frame beta chains. Every CDR3 protein is listed once, alongside the most common genes and DNA of its rows. Counted in this sample were over 1.5 million distinct CDR3 sequences; about 50% of them appeared once. About 2.1% of the sample lies in the top ten. Sequenced input: blood. The receptors originated from a woman aged 40 to 50 in good health.

In its sample, this clonotype was seen a few times. The rearrangement joins TRBV20-1 to TRBJ2-4, with D possibly matching TRBD1 (5 bases). This CDR3 has 14 amino acids. V lost 2 bases and J 5 bases, leaving 13 bases between the germline ends. Germline assignment: CDR1 DFQATT and CDR2 SNEGSKA (reference sequence). CDR3 bases: TGCAGTGCTAGACTCCAGGGTACCGAAAACATTCAGTACTTC. It encodes CSARLQGTENIQYF.

The gene calls are TRBV20-1 and TRBJ2-5; 11 nucleotides line up with TRBD2. This CDR3 contains 14 residues. Germline V gives CDR1 DFQATT, CDR2 SNEGSKA (reference sequence). V lost 6 bases, J lost 4 bases, and 7 bases stayed unmatched. Here the CDR3 reads CSAPGSGGAETQYF. The CDR3, as DNA: TGCAGTGCCCCGGGTAGCGGGGGGGCAGAGACCCAGTACTTC.

CDR3 nucleotides: TGTGCCAGCTCACCAGCGAAAGGTTCCTACGAGCAGTACTTC. Residues: CASSPAKGSYEQYF. The chain couples TRBV18 to TRBJ2-7; D is ambiguous. With 2 bases removed from V and 1 base from J, the gap between germline ends came to 9 bases. The CDR3 sequence is 14 residues long. Per germline, CDR1 KGHSH and CDR2 LQKENI.

V usage is TRBV21-1 and J usage is TRBJ2-7. TRBV21-1 is a recognized pseudogene. The CDR3 is 14 residues long. In DNA, the CDR3 is TGTGCCAGCAGCAAAGACCGGAGTACGGGGGAGCAGTACTTC. This encodes CASSKDRSTGEQYF.

The chain has TRBV19 and TRBJ2-4; tentative D call: TRBD1 (6 bases). Germline CDR1 reads LNHDA; CDR2 reads SQIVND (reference sequence). The CDR3 consists of 15 residues. With 5 bases removed from V and 2 bases from J, the gap between germline ends came to 13 bases. DNA for the CDR3: TGTGCCAGTAGTTCCCCAGGGGTCCCCAAAAACATTCAGTACTTC. Residues: CASSSPGVPKNIQYF. The full variable domain, its missing parts supplied by reference TRBV19 and TRBJ2-4, is DGGITQSPKYLFRKEGQNVTLSCEQNLNHDAMYWYRQDPGQGLRLIYYSQIVNDFQKGDIAEGYSVSREKKESFPLTVTSAQKNPTAFYLCASSSPGVPKNIQYFGAGTRLSVL.

The J gene is TRBJ1-5, the V gene TRBV18; D remains unclear. Germline V CDR1 and CDR2: KGHSH, LQKENI. The ends were cut back, 3 bases at V and 0 bases at J, with 9 bases in the middle. The CDR3 has 15 amino acids. CDR3 sequence: CASSPGGVSNQPQHF. CDR3 coding DNA: TGTGCCAGCTCACCTGGCGGGGTTAGCAATCAGCCCCAGCATTTT.

V is TRBV4-2 and J is TRBJ2-1, with D possibly being TRBD1 or TRBD2 (6 bases each). The DNA end lines up better with TRBJ2-7; the J call may be wrong. The CDR3 covers 20 residues. Germline V gene lookup returns CDR1 LGHNA and CDR2 YNFKEQ. CDR3 sequence (DNA): TGTGCCAGCAGCCAAGATAGAGTCGGGGGCAGGTCCTACTCCTACAATGAGCAGTACTTC. Encoded protein: CASSQDRVGGRSYSYNEQYF.

This clonotype has a single count. The chain joins TRBV13 to TRBJ2-3; 7 bases are a match to TRBD2. The length of the CDR3 is 17 residues. The V segment lost 4 bases and the J segment 0 bases; nucleotides outside the gene matches: 10. CDR1 is PRHDT, CDR2 FYEKMQ, per germline (reference sequence). The CDR3 loop is CASSSTRRGVSTDTQYF. CDR3 nucleotides: TGTGCCAGCAGCTCAACCCGTCGGGGGGTAAGCACAGATACGCAGTATTTT.

The rearrangement joins TRBV5-1 to TRBJ2-1, with unresolved D. The CDR3 is 15 residues long. Germline V lookup: CDR1 SGHRS, CDR2 YFSETQ. Deletions cut 4 bases from V and 3 bases from J, with 14 bases between. The CDR3 region has the DNA TGCGCCAGCAGCATTACTTTGGGCGTCTACAATGAGCAGTTCTTC. Protein product: CASSITLGVYNEQFF.

The genes are TRBV7-2 and TRBJ2-1; TRBD2 agrees at 9 bases. The end of the DNA is better explained by TRBJ2-7, so the J call may be wrong. Germline CDR1 is SGHTA and CDR2 is FQGNSA. The length of the CDR3 is 14 residues. As DNA, the CDR3 is TGTGCCAGCACCCCGGGACTAGCCTACAATGAGCAGTACTTC. It yields the protein CASTPGLAYNEQYF.

The chain employs TRBV11-3 and TRBJ2-5, with 12 bases fitting TRBD2. The V gene end was trimmed by 1 base and the J gene end by 11 bases; junction bases not matched to a gene: 8. The CDR3 covers 15 residues. Germline V gives CDR1 SGHNT, CDR2 YENEEA. The DNA for the CDR3 is TGTGCCAGCAGCTTAGGGGGACTAGCGGGTAGTGAGCAGTACTTC. Amino acids: CASSLGGLAGSEQYF.

This clonotype was detected a few times. This sequence joins TRBV12-3 or TRBV12-4 and TRBJ1-4, with D unclear. The CDR3 sequence is 16 residues long. V lost 2 bases to trimming and J lost 3 bases, with 13 bases between them. In nucleotides, the CDR3 is TGTGCCAGCAGTTTAACGCGGGGAAGGGCTAATGAAAAACTGTTTTTT. Translation gives CASSLTRGRANEKLFF.

This clonotype was seen just once. This chain links TRBV7-8 with TRBJ2-1, with 9 bases identical to TRBD1. Trimming took 5 bases from V and 6 from J; bases not matched to a gene: 14. Germline CDR1 SGHVS, CDR2 FQNEAQ. The CDR3 has 17 amino acids. CDR3 DNA sequence: TGTGCCAGCAGCCCCCAACCCGGGACAGGGACATGCAATGAGCAGTTCTTC. It yields the protein CASSPQPGTGTCNEQFF.

Only a few counts were recorded for this clonotype. V and J are TRBV27 and TRBJ2-7; D remains unclear. Trimming stripped 3 bases from V and 2 bases from J, with 11 bases between. The germline gives CDR1 MNHEY, CDR2 SMNVEV (reference sequence). The CDR3 spans 14 residues. The CDR3 DNA is TGTGCCAGCAGTTTTATCGCAGGTCCCTACGAGCAGTACTTC. It codes for CASSFIAGPYEQYF.